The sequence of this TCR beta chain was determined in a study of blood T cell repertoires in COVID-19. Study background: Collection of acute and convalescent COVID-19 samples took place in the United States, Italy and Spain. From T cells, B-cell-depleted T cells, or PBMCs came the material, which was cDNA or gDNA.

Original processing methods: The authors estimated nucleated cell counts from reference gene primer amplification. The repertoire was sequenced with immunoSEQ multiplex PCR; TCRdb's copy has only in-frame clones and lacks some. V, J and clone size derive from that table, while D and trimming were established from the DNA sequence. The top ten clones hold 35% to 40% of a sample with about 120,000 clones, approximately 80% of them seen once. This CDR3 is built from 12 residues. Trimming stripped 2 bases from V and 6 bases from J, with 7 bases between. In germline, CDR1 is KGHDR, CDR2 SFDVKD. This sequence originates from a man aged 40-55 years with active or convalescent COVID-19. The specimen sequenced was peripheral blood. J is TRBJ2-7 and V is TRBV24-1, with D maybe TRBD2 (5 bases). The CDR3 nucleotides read TGTGCCACCAGTGATTCGGGGAGCGAGCAGTACTTC. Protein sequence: CATSDSGSEQYF.